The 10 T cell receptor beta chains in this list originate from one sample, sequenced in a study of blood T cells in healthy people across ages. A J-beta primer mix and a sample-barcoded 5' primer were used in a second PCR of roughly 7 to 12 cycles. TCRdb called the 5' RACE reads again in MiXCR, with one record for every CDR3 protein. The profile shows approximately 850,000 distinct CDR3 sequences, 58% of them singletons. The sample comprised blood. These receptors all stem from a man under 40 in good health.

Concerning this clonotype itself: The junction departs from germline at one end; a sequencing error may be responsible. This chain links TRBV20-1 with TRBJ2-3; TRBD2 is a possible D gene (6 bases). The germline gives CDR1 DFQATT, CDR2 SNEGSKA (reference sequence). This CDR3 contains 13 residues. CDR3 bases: TGCGGTGCTAAGGAGGCGGGATCAGATACGCAGTATTTT. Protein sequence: CGAKEAGSDTQYF.

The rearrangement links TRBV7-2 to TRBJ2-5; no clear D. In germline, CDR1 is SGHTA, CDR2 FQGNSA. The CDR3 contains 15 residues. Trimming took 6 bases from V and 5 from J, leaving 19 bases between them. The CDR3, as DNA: TGTGCCAGCAGACCTAGTTTGGGGTTGAGGGAGACCCAGTACTTC. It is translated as CASRPSLGLRETQYF.

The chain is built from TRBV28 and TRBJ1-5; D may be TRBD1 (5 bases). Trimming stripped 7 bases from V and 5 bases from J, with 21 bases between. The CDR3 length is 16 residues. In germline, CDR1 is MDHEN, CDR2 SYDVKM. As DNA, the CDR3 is TGTGCCAGCATCCCCGTTTTCCGGGGGGAATATCAGCCCCAGCATTTT. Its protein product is CASIPVFRGEYQPQHF.

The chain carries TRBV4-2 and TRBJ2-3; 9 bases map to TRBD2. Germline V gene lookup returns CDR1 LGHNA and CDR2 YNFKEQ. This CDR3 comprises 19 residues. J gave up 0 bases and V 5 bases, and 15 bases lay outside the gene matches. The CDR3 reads CASSKGGGGVSLSTDTQYF. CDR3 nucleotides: TGTGCCAGCAGCAAAGGCGGGGGGGGAGTTTCGCTAAGCACAGATACGCAGTATTTT.

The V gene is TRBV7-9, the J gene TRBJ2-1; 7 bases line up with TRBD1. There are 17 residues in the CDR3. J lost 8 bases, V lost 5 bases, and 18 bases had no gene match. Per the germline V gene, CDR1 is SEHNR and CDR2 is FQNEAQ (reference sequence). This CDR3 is CASSQNRGRSRVDEQFF. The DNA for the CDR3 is TGTGCCAGCAGCCAGAACAGGGGCCGTTCAAGGGTTGATGAGCAGTTCTTC.

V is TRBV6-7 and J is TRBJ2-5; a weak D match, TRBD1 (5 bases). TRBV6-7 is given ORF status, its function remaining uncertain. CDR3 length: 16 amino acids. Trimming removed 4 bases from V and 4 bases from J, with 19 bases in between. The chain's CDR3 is CASSSISTGRIETQYF. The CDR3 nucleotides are TGTGCCAGCAGTTCTATCTCAACAGGAAGGATAGAGACCCAGTACTTC.

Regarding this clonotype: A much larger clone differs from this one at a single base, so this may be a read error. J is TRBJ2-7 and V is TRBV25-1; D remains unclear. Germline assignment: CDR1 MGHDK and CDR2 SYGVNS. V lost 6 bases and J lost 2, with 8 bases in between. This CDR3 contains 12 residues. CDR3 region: CASRGYTYEQYF. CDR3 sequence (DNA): TGTGCCAGCAGGGGGTACACCTACGAGCAGTACTTC.

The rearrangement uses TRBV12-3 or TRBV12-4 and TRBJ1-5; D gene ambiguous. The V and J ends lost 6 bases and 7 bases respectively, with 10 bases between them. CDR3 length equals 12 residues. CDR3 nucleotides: TGTGCCAGCAGAATTACAAACCAGCCCCAGCATTTT. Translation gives CASRITNQPQHF.

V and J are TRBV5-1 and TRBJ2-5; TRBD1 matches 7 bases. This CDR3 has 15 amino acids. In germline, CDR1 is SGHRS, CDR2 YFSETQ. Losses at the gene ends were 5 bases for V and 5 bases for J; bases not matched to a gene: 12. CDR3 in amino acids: CASSATGARGETQYF. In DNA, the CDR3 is TGCGCCAGCAGTGCCACAGGGGCTAGGGGCGAGACCCAGTACTTC.

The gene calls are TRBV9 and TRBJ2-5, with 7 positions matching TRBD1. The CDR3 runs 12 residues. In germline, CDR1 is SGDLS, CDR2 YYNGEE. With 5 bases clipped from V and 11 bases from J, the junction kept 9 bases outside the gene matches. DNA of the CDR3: TGTGCCAGCAGTGGAAGGGGGCGTGAGCAGTACTTC. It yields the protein CASSGRGREQYF. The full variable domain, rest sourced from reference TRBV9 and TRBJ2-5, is DSGVTQTPKHLITATGQRVTLRCSPRSGDLSVYWYQQSLDQGLQFLIQYYNGEERAKGNILERFSAQQFPDLHSELNLSSLELGDSALYFCASSGRGREQYFGPGTRLLVL.